One and the same sample provided the 16 T cell receptor beta chains below, sequenced in a study of STAT5B mutations in CD4+ large granular lymphocyte leukemia. Sequencing was performed with immunoSEQ multiplex PCR; in TCRdb, only in-frame clones are kept and a portion is missing. Here the sample spans roughly 40,000 clones, about 81% being singletons. Sequenced input: CD4+ T cells from blood buffy coats. The source of these receptors is a human donor in good health.

This chain links TRBV18 with TRBJ2-2; D remains unclear. CDR1 is KGHSH and CDR2 is LQKENI in the germline V gene. The CDR3 spans 14 residues. V lost 3 bases and J 0 bases, leaving 5 bases between the germline ends. The CDR3 DNA reads as TGTGCCAGCTCACCCCAACCGAACACCGGGGAGCTGTTTTTT. Translated, it gives CASSPQPNTGELFF.

This rearrangement joins TRBV9 to TRBJ1-2; D is possibly TRBD1 (5 bases). CDR3 size: 15 residues. Germline CDR1 is SGDLS and CDR2 is YYNGEE. V lost 2 bases to trimming and J lost 0 bases, with 11 bases between them. In nucleotides, the CDR3 is TGTGCCAGCAGCGTCCAGGGAACTGCTAACTATGGCTACACCTTC. Translation gives CASSVQGTANYGYTF.

V and J are TRBV6-5 and TRBJ2-3; D gene uncertain. CDR1 MNHEY and CDR2 SVGAGI come from the germline V gene. The CDR3 is 10 residues long. The V end was cut by 8 bases, the J end by 5 bases, with 5 bases between. The CDR3 DNA follows: TGTGCCAGCCCGCGAGATACGCAGTATTTT. Translating it yields CASPRDTQYF.

This clone was seen a handful of times. The chain carries TRBV7-9 and TRBJ2-7, with a weak D call TRBD1 (6 bases). The CDR3 has 13 amino acids. The V gene lost 6 bases and the J gene lost 5 bases, with 14 bases spanning the gap. Germline-derived CDR1 and CDR2 are SEHNR and FQNEAQ (reference sequence). As DNA, the CDR3 is TGTGCCAGCAGTATAGGGCCAGGGGACGAGCAGTACTTC. Its translation: CASSIGPGDEQYF.

The chain has TRBV15 and TRBJ2-6; D is undetermined. The CDR3 totals 15 residues. Germline CDR1 LNHNV, CDR2 YYDKDF (reference sequence). Trimming left V 1 base short and J 2 bases short, with 6 bases between. CDR3 residues: CATSRAETGANVLTF. The DNA of the CDR3 is TGTGCCACCAGCAGAGCGGAAACTGGGGCCAACGTCCTGACTTTC.

V and J are TRBV6-5 and TRBJ2-3, with no clear D. Looked up from germline, CDR1 is MNHEY and CDR2 is SVGAGI. This CDR3 is 14 amino acids long. The V and J ends lost 3 bases and 0 bases respectively, with 7 bases between them. The CDR3 here is CASSYRRSTDTQYF. The CDR3 DNA follows: TGTGCCAGCAGTTATCGGCGTAGCACAGATACGCAGTATTTT.

CDR3 protein: CASSPQASQPQHF. In nucleotides, the CDR3 is TGTGCCAGCAGTCCCCAGGCCAGCCAGCCCCAGCATTTT. The chain joins TRBV6-5 to TRBJ1-5; D is undetermined. CDR3 length: 13 residues. Germline CDR1 is MNHEY and CDR2 is SVGAGI. Deletions cut 5 bases from V and 7 bases from J, with 12 bases between.

The chain is built from TRBV6-6 and TRBJ1-5, with a tentative D call TRBD1 (6 bases). Germline loops: CDR1 MNHNY, CDR2 SVGAGI (reference sequence). The CDR3 consists of 14 residues. The V gene lost 2 bases and the J gene lost 6 bases, with 11 bases spanning the gap. CDR3 residues: CASSYPQGGQPQHF. The CDR3 region has the DNA TGTGCCAGCAGTTACCCACAGGGCGGTCAGCCCCAGCATTTT.

The chain combines TRBV19 with TRBJ1-5; TRBD1 is a possible D gene (6 bases). The CDR3 contains 14 residues. CDR1 is LNHDA, CDR2 SQIVND, per germline (reference sequence). V lost 7 bases and J 6 bases, leaving 16 bases between the germline ends. The CDR3 here is CASTFTGTSQPQHF. CDR3 coding DNA: TGTGCCAGTACCTTCACAGGGACCAGTCAGCCCCAGCATTTT.

V and J are TRBV5-4 and TRBJ1-1; D gene unclear. CDR1 and CDR2 from the germline V gene are SGHNT and YYREEE (reference sequence). This CDR3 is 14 amino acids long. V lost 3 bases and J lost 1, with 10 bases in between. The CDR3 coding sequence is TGTGCCAGCAGCTCCCACGACCCGAACACTGAAGCTTTCTTT. It specifies CASSSHDPNTEAFF.

This clone was seen a single time. The junction shows a germline mismatch at one end, possibly a read error. The chain has TRBV7-9 and TRBJ2-1; TRBD2 agrees at 11 bases. Looked up from germline, CDR1 is SEHNR and CDR2 is FQNEAQ (reference sequence). The CDR3 extends over 12 amino acids. The CDR3 loop is CLTSGKINEQFF. DNA of the CDR3: TGCCTGACTAGCGGGAAGATCAATGAGCAGTTCTTC.

In DNA, the CDR3 is TGTGCCAGCAGTGAACGTGACTTGAACTACAATGAGCAGTTCTTC. This gives the protein CASSERDLNYNEQFF. The chain has TRBV6-1 and TRBJ2-1; D unresolved. The V end lost 2 bases, the J end lost 3 bases, and 11 bases lay between the germline ends. CDR1 and CDR2 from the germline V gene are MNHNS and SASEGT. CDR3 size: 15 residues.

The chain links TRBV10-3 to TRBJ1-2, with 7 bases fitting TRBD1. This CDR3 contains 15 residues. The V gene's germline CDR1 is ENHRY and CDR2 SYGVKD. V dropped 3 bases and J dropped 3; count of bases not matched to a gene: 7. DNA of the CDR3: TGTGCCATCAGTGATGGCTCGGGACAGTACTATGGCTACACCTTC. Amino acid sequence: CAISDGSGQYYGYTF.

The chain combines TRBV27 with TRBJ2-7, with 12 positions matching TRBD2. V was pared by 0 bases and J by 6 bases, with 12 bases of the junction left unmatched. Looked up from germline, CDR1 is MNHEY and CDR2 is SMNVEV (reference sequence). The CDR3 is 18 residues long. CDR3 in amino acids: CASSLSRLAGDPVSEQYF. The DNA of the CDR3 is TGTGCCAGCAGTTTATCCAGACTAGCGGGAGACCCAGTCAGCGAGCAGTACTTC.

The CDR3 DNA sequence: TGTGCCAGCAGCCAAGGCGGGACAGGGGTTAACTATGGCTACACCTTC. Its translation is CASSQGGTGVNYGYTF. The genes are TRBV4-2 and TRBJ1-2; 10 nucleotides line up with TRBD1. V gave up 1 base and J gave up 1 base; unmatched junction bases: 3. CDR1 LGHNA and CDR2 YNFKEQ come from the germline V gene. The CDR3 extends over 16 amino acids.

This chain joins TRBV5-4 and TRBJ2-5; 10 nucleotides align to TRBD2. This CDR3 contains 15 residues. The V gene's germline CDR1 is SGHNT and CDR2 YYREEE (reference sequence). V trimming: 4 bases; J trimming: 1 base; junction bases outside the gene matches: 4. CDR3 loop: CASSELAGPQETQYF. The CDR3 coding sequence is TGTGCCAGCAGCGAACTAGCGGGACCCCAAGAGACCCAGTACTTC.